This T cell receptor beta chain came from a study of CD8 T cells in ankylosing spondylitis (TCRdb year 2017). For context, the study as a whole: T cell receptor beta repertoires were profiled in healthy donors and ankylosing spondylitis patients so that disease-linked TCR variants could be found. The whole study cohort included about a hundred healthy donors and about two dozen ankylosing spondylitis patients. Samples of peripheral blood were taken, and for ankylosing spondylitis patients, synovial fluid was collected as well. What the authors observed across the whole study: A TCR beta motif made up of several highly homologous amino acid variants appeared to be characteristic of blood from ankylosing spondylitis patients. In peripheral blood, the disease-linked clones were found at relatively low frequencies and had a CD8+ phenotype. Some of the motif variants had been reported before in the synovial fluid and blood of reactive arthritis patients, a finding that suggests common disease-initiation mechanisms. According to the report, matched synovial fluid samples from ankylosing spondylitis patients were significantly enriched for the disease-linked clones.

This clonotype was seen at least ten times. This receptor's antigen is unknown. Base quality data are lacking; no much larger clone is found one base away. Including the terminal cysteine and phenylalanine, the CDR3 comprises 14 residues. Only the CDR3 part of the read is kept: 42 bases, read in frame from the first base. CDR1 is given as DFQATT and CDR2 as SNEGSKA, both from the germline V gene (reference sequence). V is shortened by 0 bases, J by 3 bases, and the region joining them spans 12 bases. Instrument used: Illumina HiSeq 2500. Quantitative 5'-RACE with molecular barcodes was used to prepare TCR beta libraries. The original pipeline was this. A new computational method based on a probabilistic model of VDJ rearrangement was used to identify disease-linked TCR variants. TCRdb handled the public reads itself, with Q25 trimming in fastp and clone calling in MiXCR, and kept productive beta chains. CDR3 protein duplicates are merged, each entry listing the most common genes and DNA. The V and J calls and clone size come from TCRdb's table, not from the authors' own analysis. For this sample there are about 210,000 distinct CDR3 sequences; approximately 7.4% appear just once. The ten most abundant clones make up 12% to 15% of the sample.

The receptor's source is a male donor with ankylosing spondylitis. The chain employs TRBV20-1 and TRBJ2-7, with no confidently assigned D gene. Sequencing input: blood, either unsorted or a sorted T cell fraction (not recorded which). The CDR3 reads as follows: CSARDTSQVYEQYF. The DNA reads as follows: TGCAGTGCTAGAGATACGTCGCAGGTCTACGAGCAGTACTTC.